This T cell receptor beta chain was documented in a study of cytomegalovirus exposure and HLA in healthy donors. The study, taken as a whole, reports: The study flagged some 180 TCR beta chains as cytomegalovirus-associated. The authors confirmed in vitro that a few CMV-associated chains were specific for CMV antigens.

The CDR3 totals 14 residues. Per the germline V gene, CDR1 is SGHDT and CDR2 is YYEEEE. The V segment lost 0 bases and the J segment 10 bases; nucleotides outside the gene matches: 4. A word on this clone: Its antigen remains unidentified.

Samples came from healthy bone marrow donors. A multiplex PCR was run with 60 Vbeta primers and 13 Jbeta primers. Original handling: The count from a later analysis was tens of millions of unique TCR beta chains, some 12 million of them shared. Assay: immunoSEQ multiplex PCR; the TCRdb copy retains only in-frame clones and omits some. V and J calls and clone size are copied from that table; D and trimming were computed from the DNA. The table records some 120,000 clones, approximately 87% of them present only once. The clonotype was recovered from a man aged 18 to 30 in good health and CMV-seropositive. J is TRBJ1-6 and V is TRBV5-6; 7 nucleotides match TRBD1. Source material: PBMCs. The CDR3: CASSLVDRKSPLHF. CDR3 DNA: TGTGCCAGCAGCTTGGTGGACAGGAAATCACCCCTCCACTTT.